The 16 T cell receptor beta chains below all came from one sample that was sequenced in a study of OX40 agonist ivuxolimab in advanced cancers. This table comes from immunoSEQ multiplex PCR, and its TCRdb copy is limited to in-frame clones, with some not included. The sample yields 40,000 to 45,000 clones, approximately 84% seen once. Sequenced material: CD4+ or CD8+ T cells sorted from blood, taken in a trial of the OX40 agonist ivuxolimab. The receptor source for this set is an adult with an advanced solid tumor such as melanoma, head and neck, liver or kidney cancer.

The V gene is TRBV6-6, the J gene TRBJ2-7, with D perhaps TRBD1 or TRBD2 (5 bases each). CDR3 length equals 16 residues. The germline V gene encodes CDR1 MNHNY and CDR2 SVGAGI (reference sequence). V lost 7 bases to trimming and J lost 0 bases, with 19 bases between them. The CDR3 DNA sequence: TGTGCCAGCACTTCCAGCAAGGGACGCAGCTCCTACGAGCAGTACTTC. Residues: CASTSSKGRSSYEQYF.

V gene TRBV18 combines with J gene TRBJ2-3; TRBD1 or TRBD2 may be the D gene (5 bases each). Germline V gene sequence: CDR1 KGHSH, CDR2 LQKENI. The CDR3 spans 14 residues. Between the trimmed V and J ends, which lost 1 base and 7 bases, there was a span of 12 bases. The CDR3 nucleotides read TGTGCCAGCTCACCACAGGGGACGGAAAATACGCAGTATTTT. It encodes CASSPQGTENTQYF.

The chain uses TRBV6-6 and TRBJ2-3, with 10 bases that match TRBD1. The CDR3 is 15 residues long. Germline V lookup: CDR1 MNHNY, CDR2 SVGAGI (reference sequence). Germline trimming cut 5 bases from V and 3 bases from J; bases unmatched to any gene: 5. This CDR3 is CASSKTGGLTDTQYF. The CDR3 DNA sequence: TGTGCCAGCAGTAAGACAGGGGGCCTTACAGATACGCAGTATTTT.

This chain uses TRBV5-6 with TRBJ1-1, with a weak D call TRBD1 (5 bases). The V end was cut by 3 bases, the J end by 0 bases, with 9 bases between. CDR1 SGHDT and CDR2 YYEEEE come from the germline V gene. CDR3 size: 14 residues. CDR3 sequence (DNA): TGTGCCAGCAGCTGGGGCAGAATGAACACTGAAGCTTTCTTT. Amino acid sequence: CASSWGRMNTEAFF.

The chain couples TRBV28 to TRBJ1-2, with 9 bases that match TRBD1. V shed 5 bases, J shed 5 bases, and the junction held 9 bases outside the gene matches. This CDR3 is 15 amino acids long. From germline, CDR1 is MDHEN and CDR2 SYDVKM. As DNA, the CDR3 is TGTGCCAGCAGTGCTACAGGGGGCATGTGGTATGGCTACACCTTC. Protein sequence: CASSATGGMWYGYTF.

This clone was counted once. This rearrangement joins TRBV5-4 to TRBJ1-2; TRBD1 aligns across 10 bases. Unmatched junction bases numbered 12, after V lost 2 bases and J lost 5 bases. Germline V CDR1 and CDR2: SGHNT, YYREEE (reference sequence). The CDR3 contains 17 residues. CDR3 nucleotides: TGTGCCAGCAGCTTAGGGACAGGGGCCTCGGTGAGGTATGGCTACACCTTC. It is translated as CASSLGTGASVRYGYTF.

V usage is TRBV11-3 and J usage is TRBJ1-2; D ambiguous. The CDR3 runs 14 residues. Germline CDR1 is SGHNT and CDR2 is YENEEA. Between the trimmed V and J ends, which lost 0 bases and 8 bases, there was a span of 13 bases. The CDR3 nucleotides are TGTGCCAGCAGCTTAGATTCGGAGGCAGGAGGCTACACCTTC. Its translation is CASSLDSEAGGYTF.

In its sample, this clone was seen once. The chain couples TRBV5-1 to TRBJ1-2; perhaps TRBD1 as D (6 bases). Deletions cut 2 bases from V and 6 bases from J, with 14 bases between. Looked up from germline, CDR1 is SGHRS and CDR2 is YFSETQ. The CDR3 contains 14 residues. The CDR3 protein is CASSLGQPPDGYTF. The CDR3 coding sequence is TGCGCCAGCAGCTTAGGACAGCCCCCCGATGGCTACACCTTC.

V gene TRBV5-1 combines with J gene TRBJ2-5; either TRBD1 or TRBD2 may supply D (6 bases each). This CDR3 has 17 amino acids. Germline CDR1 reads SGHRS; CDR2 reads YFSETQ. V lost 2 bases and J lost 1, with 18 bases in between. The CDR3 nucleotides read TGCGCCAGCAGCTTCACAGGGTCGGGGGTACTCCAAGAGACCCAGTACTTC. This sequence encodes CASSFTGSGVLQETQYF.

This clone appeared a single time. The V call is TRBV19, the J call TRBJ1-5, with D uncertain. The CDR3 totals 14 residues. Germline CDR1 reads LNHDA; CDR2 reads SQIVND (reference sequence). Trimming left V 5 bases short and J 6 bases short, with 14 bases between. The CDR3 loop reads CASSLRTGGQPQHF. The CDR3 DNA reads TGTGCCAGTAGTCTACGGACCGGTGGTCAGCCCCAGCATTTT.

The chain recombines TRBV11-2 with TRBJ2-3; D remains unclear. The CDR3 runs 13 residues. The ends were cut back, 5 bases at V and 3 bases at J, with 9 bases in the middle. Germline CDR1 and CDR2: SGHAT and FQNNGV. This CDR3 is CASSQLNTDTQYF. Here the CDR3 DNA reads TGTGCCAGCAGCCAACTTAATACAGATACGCAGTATTTT.

CDR3 in amino acids: CASSLGTGGGNTIYF. The CDR3 region has the DNA TGCGCCAGCAGCTTAGGGACAGGGGGCGGAAACACCATATATTTT. The rearrangement joins TRBV5-1 to TRBJ1-3, with 12 bases that match TRBD1. In germline, CDR1 is SGHRS, CDR2 YFSETQ. This CDR3 spans 15 amino acids. The junction had 1 base not matched to a gene; V was cut back by 2 bases and J by 4 bases.

The chain is built from TRBV27 and TRBJ2-1, with D maybe TRBD2 (5 bases). The CDR3 is 15 residues long. The germline CDR1 and CDR2 sequences are MNHEY and SMNVEV (reference sequence). V lost 1 base, J lost 1 base, and 8 bases lay in between. CDR3 in amino acids: CASSLYRGSYNEQFF. The CDR3, as DNA: TGTGCCAGCAGTTTATACCGGGGATCCTACAATGAGCAGTTCTTC.

The J gene is TRBJ1-1, the V gene TRBV5-1; D call uncertain. Trimming removed 0 bases from V and 5 bases from J, with 14 bases in between. The germline V gene encodes CDR1 SGHRS and CDR2 YFSETQ. The CDR3 length is 15 residues. The CDR3 reads CASSLASGVGTEAFF. In DNA, the CDR3 is TGCGCCAGCAGCTTGGCCTCGGGCGTGGGGACTGAAGCTTTCTTT.

V is TRBV7-2 and J is TRBJ2-7, with D perhaps being TRBD1 or TRBD2 (5 bases each). CDR3 length equals 14 residues. The V end lost 5 bases, the J end lost 3 bases, and 14 bases lay between the germline ends. The germline V gene encodes CDR1 SGHTA and CDR2 FQGNSA. The CDR3 nucleotides read TGTGCCAGCAGCCGCGCTCGGGACGGCTACGAGCAGTACTTC. Translating gives CASSRARDGYEQYF. The variable domain in full, with the rest retrieved from reference TRBV7-2 and TRBJ2-7, is GAGVSQSPSNKVTEKGKDVELRCDPISGHTALYWYRQSLGQGLEFLIYFQGNSAPDKSGLPSDRFSAERTGGSVSTLTIQRTQQEDSAVYLCASSRARDGYEQYFGPGTRLTVT.

The table lists this clone with a few counts. This chain links TRBV5-1 with TRBJ2-3, with a tentative D call TRBD2 (6 bases). The germline gives CDR1 SGHRS, CDR2 YFSETQ. The CDR3 is 17 amino acids. Trimming took 0 bases from V and 2 from J, leaving 16 bases between them. The chain's CDR3 is CASSLGRGDTHTDTQYF. CDR3 coding DNA: TGCGCCAGCAGCTTGGGGAGGGGCGACACCCACACAGATACGCAGTATTTT.